The rows below give T cell receptor beta chains drawn from one sample of a study of cytomegalovirus exposure and HLA in healthy donors. Using immunoSEQ multiplex PCR, the repertoire was profiled, and TCRdb retains in-frame clones only, with some absent. The sample shows 200,000 or so clones, roughly 80% of them seen only once. The source material was PBMCs. The receptor source for this set is a woman aged 25 to 39 in good health and CMV-seropositive. Each CDR3 is given without its conserved first and last residue. The D gene is left open where the match is weak.

V,J,D,CDR3
TRBV15,TRBJ2-4,TRBD1,ATSPGQGENIQY
TRBV6-1,TRBJ1-5,-,ASSATGLNGVRESVQPQH
TRBV2,TRBJ1-5,-,ASTATVGQPQH
TRBV18,TRBJ1-1,TRBD1,ASSPPTGKNTEAF
TRBV4-3,TRBJ1-2,TRBD1,ASSQDDRALYGYT
TRBV25-1,TRBJ2-3,-,ASSEYTRSIADTQY
TRBV4-3,TRBJ1-4,-,ASSQIPANEKLF
TRBV6-1,TRBJ2-3,-,ASGEGVRSQDTQY
TRBV29-1,TRBJ1-2,-,SVLGRERKGYT
TRBV27,TRBJ1-4,TRBD1,ASSLTGGDATNEKLF
TRBV5-1,TRBJ1-1,TRBD1,ASSWTGAEAF
TRBV7-3,TRBJ1-1,-,ASSLTAGKSEAF
TRBV10-2,TRBJ2-2,TRBD1,ASRDRVTTGELF
TRBV28,TRBJ1-3,-,ASRRRRNTIY
TRBV10-3,TRBJ2-7,TRBD2,AIRILRAGDYEQY
TRBV27,TRBJ1-5,TRBD1,ASREGTGVRSNQPQH
TRBV10-3,TRBJ1-2,-,AISAGGAGGYT
TRBV5-1,TRBJ1-1,-,ASSLDTNTEAF
TRBV6-7,TRBJ1-3,-,ASISGSGNTIY
TRBV6-6,TRBJ2-3,-,ASKGSQARLRDTQY
TRBV6-5,TRBJ1-1,TRBD1,ASSYSGTGMGEAF
TRBV6-5,TRBJ2-5,TRBD1,ASSYPGTGETQY
TRBV6-5,TRBJ1-4,-,ASSYRAGNEKLF
TRBV7-9,TRBJ1-2,-,ASSLGGWFEVGYT
TRBV7-6,TRBJ2-5,-,ASSLAWGDKETQY
TRBV19,TRBJ2-3,TRBD2,ASSMGTSASTDTQY
TRBV13,TRBJ2-5,TRBD2,ASSLLRGEETQY
TRBV19,TRBJ2-3,-,ASSGTPRGDTQY
TRBV2,TRBJ2-1,-,ASSGGHNEQF
TRBV10-3,TRBJ2-7,TRBD2,AISDLSGRAGGPTSYEQY
TRBV4-1,TRBJ2-5,-,ASSQVPGSETQY
TRBV27,TRBJ1-3,-,ASSPNSGNTIY
TRBV19,TRBJ2-3,-,ASRATSTDTQY
TRBV5-1,TRBJ2-7,TRBD1,ASSSTTGSWGEQY
TRBV7-2,TRBJ2-1,-,ASLVGSSYNEQF
TRBV6-1,TRBJ2-3,TRBD2,ATTSIAGGGDTQY
TRBV5-4,TRBJ2-7,-,ASSLVGGEQY
TRBV27,TRBJ2-1,TRBD2,ASSASGTRSSYNEQF
TRBV28,TRBJ2-5,-,ATRQAKTQY
TRBV28,TRBJ2-7,-,ASSLYRSLDEQY
TRBV7-3,TRBJ2-5,-,ASSLGEY
TRBV5-1,TRBJ1-2,-,ASSLTGINYGYT
TRBV11-1,TRBJ1-1,-,ASSFPGGNMNTEAF
TRBV27,TRBJ1-1,-,ASSSGQENTEAF
TRBV10-3,TRBJ2-3,-,AISAESTDTQY
TRBV7-9,TRBJ2-6,-,ASNLSPGTPVSGANVLT
TRBV6-6,TRBJ1-4,-,ASSYFSSNEKLF
TRBV10-3,TRBJ2-7,TRBD1,AIRGTGKFGTYEQY
TRBV12-5,TRBJ1-5,-,ASADLAGQPQH
TRBV19,TRBJ1-1,-,ASSGNTEAF
TRBV18,TRBJ2-1,TRBD2,ASSPMVAGVYNEQF
TRBV5-4,TRBJ2-1,-,ASSLGGGGTIYNEQF
TRBV5-6,TRBJ2-7,TRBD1,ASSLTGTGADEQY
TRBV6-4,TRBJ1-2,TRBD1,ASSDWTGAVGGYT
TRBV25-1,TRBJ2-3,-,ASSESGTKGDTQY
TRBV5-4,TRBJ1-2,-,ASSLAESYAGYT
TRBV6-6,TRBJ1-2,TRBD1,ASSSDRGVGYT
TRBV11-3,TRBJ1-1,-,ASSLAGGGEAF
TRBV7-9,TRBJ1-1,TRBD1,ASSSGQAGWAF
TRBV5-6,TRBJ2-1,-,ASSSAVNSYNEQF